This is a list of T cell receptor beta chains from one sample in a study of shared clonotypes between healthy human individuals. This table comes from immunoSEQ multiplex PCR, and its TCRdb copy is limited to in-frame clones, with some not included. Of over a million clones detected, roughly 98.5% appear once; the ten largest clones hold about 0.4%. Sequences were obtained from naive CD4+ T cells sorted from blood. The receptor source for this set is a young man in good health. The CDR3 runs from the conserved cysteine through the conserved F or W. D genes are given only for firm matches. Clone sizes are given selectively: once, few, many, or a class where the clone is expanded.

TRBJ2-3	TRBV4-2	once	-	CASSQGDRIVTDTQYF	TGTGCCAGCAGCCAAGGGGACCGTATTGTCACAGATACGCAGTATTTT
TRBJ2-3	TRBV19	-	-	CASSTWTPLNTDTQYF	TGTGCCAGTAGTACCTGGACACCCCTGAACACAGATACGCAGTATTTT
TRBJ2-3	TRBV27	-	TRBD1	CASSWTGSTDTQYF	TGTGCCAGCAGTTGGACAGGGAGCACAGATACGCAGTATTTT
TRBJ1-2	TRBV28	-	-	CASSSIREGKDNYGYTF	TGTGCCAGCAGTTCCATCCGAGAGGGGAAGGATAACTATGGCTACACCTTC
TRBJ1-5	TRBV18	-	-	CASSFNGAGQPQHF	TGTGCCAGCTCCTTCAACGGGGCGGGTCAGCCCCAGCATTTT
TRBJ2-3	TRBV6-5	-	-	CASSYIGAGRDTQYF	TGTGCCAGCAGTTACATCGGGGCAGGGAGAGATACGCAGTATTTT
TRBJ1-1	TRBV10-3	-	TRBD1	CAIRGQANTEAFF	TGTGCCATTAGGGGACAGGCGAACACTGAAGCTTTCTTT
TRBJ2-1	TRBV25-1	-	TRBD2	CASSGTSGRGFNEQFF	TGTGCCAGCAGTGGGACTAGCGGGAGAGGTTTCAATGAGCAGTTCTTC
TRBJ2-3	TRBV7-2	-	-	CASSLHQQGTDTQYF	TGTGCCAGCAGCTTACATCAACAGGGTACAGATACGCAGTATTTT
TRBJ2-7	TRBV7-2	-	-	CASSLAVGRPSSYEQYF	TGTGCCAGCAGCTTAGCGGTGGGAAGGCCAAGCTCCTACGAGCAGTACTTC
TRBJ2-7	TRBV27	-	-	CASSSPSEGLTYEQYF	TGTGCCAGCAGTTCCCCTTCTGAGGGGCTAACCTACGAGCAGTACTTC
TRBJ2-2	TRBV15	once	-	CATSRDIAEANTGELFF	TGTGCCACCAGCAGAGATATAGCGGAGGCGAACACCGGGGAGCTGTTTTTT
TRBJ1-5	TRBV7-9	-	-	CASNLGSNQPQHF	TGTGCCAGCAACCTGGGGAGCAATCAGCCCCAGCATTTT
TRBJ1-1	TRBV27	-	-	CASSSGPNTEAFF	TGTGCCAGCAGTTCCGGACCGAACACTGAAGCTTTCTTT
TRBJ2-7	TRBV4-2	-	-	CASSQEGRGPAYEQYF	TGTGCCAGCAGCCAAGAAGGTCGCGGACCGGCCTACGAGCAGTACTTC